The clone carrying this T cell receptor beta chain has just a few counts. What it recognizes is unknown. Germline CDR1 SQVTM, CDR2 ANQGSEA. Deletions cut 7 bases from V and 0 bases from J, with 16 bases between. This CDR3 has 15 amino acids. This sample was taken from a study of T-cell reconstitution after alpha-beta-depleted transplantation in children. Regarding the study as a whole: The authors attributed T-cell counts and diversity one year after transplant mostly to newly produced T cells. Several hundred rapidly expanded clones from non-depleted graft cells reportedly supplied alpha-beta T cells about two months post-transplant.

Unique molecular identifiers featured in how the TCRbeta library was prepared. Via MiXCR, TCRdb re-called the PCR reads, giving one row per CDR3 protein. The sample holds roughly 220,000 distinct CDR3 sequences, 7.5% to 9.5% seen once. This sequence originates from a male patient between 2 and 9 years old who had a stem cell transplant for acute myeloid leukemia, so the T cells may come from the graft donor. The material was PBMCs, mostly from graft donor cells, obtained 360 days after TCRalphabeta/CD19-depleted stem cell transplant. The chain carries TRBV29-1 and TRBJ2-1, with D hard to call. The CDR3 here is CSAPFGLSSYNEQFF. The CDR3 coding sequence is TGCAGCGCCCCCTTCGGGTTGAGCTCCTACAATGAGCAGTTCTTC.